One sample yielded the 20 T cell receptor beta chains listed below, sequenced in a study of T cells in Graves' hyperthyroidism and ophthalmopathy (dated by TCRdb to between 2018 and 2021). The library was prepared using multiplex PCR. The instrument was an Illumina HiSeq 2000. The TCR beta CDR3 regions were amplified from RNA transcripts. For the first round of RT-PCR on the TCR CDR3, the HTBI primer set was used together with the Qiagen OneStep RT-PCR kit. The public reads were reprocessed in TCRdb via fastp at Q25 and MiXCR, keeping in-frame beta chains. Rows matching on CDR3 protein sequence are summarized as one entry with the most common DNA and genes. The sample has more than 500,000 distinct CDR3 sequences on record, roughly 15% of them singletons. The leading ten clones occupy around 4.5% of the sample. The sequencing input was blood. These receptors all stem from a woman between 35 and 50 years old with Graves' ophthalmopathy.

The CDR3 DNA sequence: TGTGCCAGCAGTCCGTCACTAGCGGGATTGTACGAGCAGTACTTC. Translation: CASSPSLAGLYEQYF. The chain links TRBV28 to TRBJ2-7, with TRBD2 matching 10 bases. Germline V gives CDR1 MDHEN, CDR2 SYDVKM. CDR3 length: 15 amino acids. J lost 4 bases, V lost 5 bases, and 8 bases had no gene match.

This clonotype was seen ten or more times. This chain links TRBV6-1 with TRBJ1-1; a weak D match, TRBD1 (5 bases). The CDR3 covers 15 residues. In germline, CDR1 is MNHNS, CDR2 SASEGT. Trimming pared 7 bases from V and 4 bases from J, leaving 19 bases between. The CDR3 is CASITTWGVATEAFF. DNA of the CDR3: TGTGCCAGCATCACTACGTGGGGGGTCGCCACTGAAGCTTTCTTT.

The chain employs TRBV30 and TRBJ2-5; D perhaps matches TRBD2 (6 bases). This CDR3 is 16 amino acids long. V was pared by 2 bases and J by 0 bases, with 16 bases between. Germline V gene data show CDR1 as GTSNPN and CDR2 as SVGIG (reference sequence). The DNA for the CDR3 is TGTGCCTGGAGTCTAGGGGACTTGACGTACCAAGAGACCCAGTACTTC. Its protein is CAWSLGDLTYQETQYF. The full variable domain, completed using reference TRBV30 and TRBJ2-5, is SQTIHQWPATLVQPVGSPLSLECTVEGTSNPNLYWYRQAAGRGLQLLFYSVGIGQISSEVPQNLSASRPQDRQFILSSKKLLLSDSGFYLCAWSLGDLTYQETQYFGPGTRLLVL.

At least ten counts were recorded for this clonotype. The chain links TRBV11-1 to TRBJ2-2, with TRBD2 matching over 10 bases. In germline, CDR1 is SGHAT, CDR2 FQDESV (reference sequence). The length of the CDR3 is 18 residues. The J segment lost 2 bases and the V segment lost 6 bases, leaving 12 bases of the junction unmatched. For the CDR3, the DNA is TGTGCCAGCAGGGATCACGAGCGGGAGGGCCGAAACACCGGGGAGCTGTTTTTT. As protein: CASRDHEREGRNTGELFF.

This clonotype has ten or more counts. The V call is TRBV6-5, the J call TRBJ2-7; 9 nucleotides match TRBD2. The CDR3 is 15 residues long. V was clipped by 4 bases and J by 5 bases; unmatched bases: 9. CDR1 and CDR2 from the germline V gene are MNHEY and SVGAGI. The CDR3 loop is CASSSIIAGEHEQYF. CDR3 bases: TGTGCCAGCAGTTCGATAATAGCGGGAGAACACGAGCAGTACTTC.

V gene TRBV6-2 or TRBV6-3 combines with J gene TRBJ2-7; no clear D. The CDR3 contains 16 residues. Germline V lookup: CDR1 MNHEY, CDR2 SVGEGT. V lost 6 bases, J lost 1 base, and 19 bases lay in between. CDR3 DNA sequence: TGTGCCAGCAGCTTTTCCGAAGAATCCCTTTCCTACGAGCAGTACTTC. It translates to CASSFSEESLSYEQYF.

This clonotype was seen ten or more times. The chain carries TRBV28 and TRBJ2-7; 7 bases agree with TRBD2. Germline-derived CDR1 and CDR2 are MDHEN and SYDVKM. The ends lost 2 bases at V and 0 bases at J; junction bases unmatched: 4. CDR3 length: 15 amino acids. CDR3 protein: CASSLGLEVSYEQYF. CDR3 DNA sequence: TGTGCCAGCAGTTTAGGACTAGAGGTCTCCTACGAGCAGTACTTC.

This rearrangement joins TRBV29-1 to TRBJ2-2, with D perhaps being TRBD1 or TRBD2 (6 bases each). V was trimmed by 7 bases and J by 3 bases, leaving 18 bases between them. Germline V gene lookup returns CDR1 SQVTM and CDR2 ANQGSEA. CDR3 length equals 15 residues. Here the CDR3 DNA reads TGCAGCGCTCGAAGGGGGGCGCGGGACACCGGGGAGCTGTTTTTT. Translation: CSARRGARDTGELFF.

The chain links TRBV7-2 to TRBJ2-5; 7 bases are a match to TRBD1. Germline trimming cut 3 bases from V and 5 bases from J; bases unmatched to any gene: 9. CDR1 and CDR2 from the germline V gene are SGHTA and FQGNSA. The CDR3 runs 15 residues. The CDR3: CASSFDRVSGETQYF. The DNA of the CDR3 is TGTGCCAGCAGCTTTGACAGGGTATCCGGTGAGACCCAGTACTTC.

This clonotype was counted at least ten times. The V call is TRBV7-9, the J call TRBJ2-7; D is uncertain. The V and J ends lost 2 bases and 4 bases respectively, with 9 bases between them. The germline gives CDR1 SEHNR, CDR2 FQNEAQ (reference sequence). This CDR3 is built from 13 residues. CDR3 loop: CASSLNPRYEQYF. The CDR3 DNA reads as TGTGCCAGCAGCTTAAATCCCAGGTACGAGCAGTACTTC.

The sample holds many counts of this clonotype. The rearrangement uses TRBV27 and TRBJ1-2; no clear D. Germline values: CDR1 MNHEY, CDR2 SMNVEV (reference sequence). Trimming took off 6 bases at V and 4 bases at J, with 18 bases between the two ends. The CDR3 runs to 15 residues. This CDR3 reads CASSPSTPGGYGYTF. In DNA form, the CDR3 reads TGTGCCAGCAGCCCAAGCACTCCGGGAGGCTATGGCTACACCTTC.

On this clonotype: This may come from a read error, since a much larger clone is one base off. CDR3: CASSYRSWRNTEAFF. The CDR3 nucleotides are TGTGCCAGCAGTTACCGGAGTTGGAGGAACACTGAAGCTTTCTTT. The chain is built from TRBV6-5 and TRBJ1-1; D remains unclear. V lost 2 bases and J 1 base, leaving 11 bases between the germline ends. The length of the CDR3 is 15 residues. Germline CDR1 is MNHEY and CDR2 is SVGAGI.

This clonotype was seen at least ten times. The chain couples TRBV15 to TRBJ2-5; 9 nucleotides line up with TRBD1. The CDR3 is 15 amino acids. Per germline, CDR1 LNHNV and CDR2 YYDKDF (reference sequence). V shed 1 base and J 4 bases; nucleotides not matched to a gene: 4. The CDR3 here is CATSRGTGDGETQYF. Here the CDR3 DNA reads TGTGCCACCAGCAGAGGGACAGGGGACGGAGAGACCCAGTACTTC.

The chain uses TRBV30 and TRBJ1-1, with D maybe TRBD1 (5 bases). Germline V gene sequence: CDR1 GTSNPN, CDR2 SVGIG (reference sequence). The germline V and J ends were trimmed by 3 bases and 7 bases, with 12 bases remaining between them. This CDR3 comprises 12 residues. The CDR3 protein is CAWRGVRREAFF. The CDR3 DNA reads TGTGCCTGGAGAGGGGTTCGGCGTGAAGCTTTCTTT. Full variable domain (missing parts from reference TRBV30 and TRBJ1-1): SQTIHQWPATLVQPVGSPLSLECTVEGTSNPNLYWYRQAAGRGLQLLFYSVGIGQISSEVPQNLSASRPQDRQFILSSKKLLLSDSGFYLCAWRGVRREAFFGQGTRLTVV.

This clonotype was counted at least ten times. V gene TRBV28 combines with J gene TRBJ2-5; 13 bases are a match to TRBD2. The CDR3 runs 16 residues. Germline CDR1 is MDHEN and CDR2 is SYDVKM. After removal of 5 bases from V and 7 bases from J, the junction contained 10 bases not matched to a gene. The CDR3 bases are TGTGCCAGCAGTCTTGGACTAGCGGGAGTGACGGGGACCCAGTACTTC. It translates to CASSLGLAGVTGTQYF.

This clonotype was observed many times. This chain links TRBV6-2 or TRBV6-3 with TRBJ2-7; a weak D match, TRBD1 (5 bases). Germline V gene lookup returns CDR1 MNHEY and CDR2 SVGEGT. The CDR3 sequence is 14 residues long. Trimming stripped 7 bases from V and 4 bases from J, with 17 bases between. CDR3 bases: TGTGCCAGCACCCCCCTTGGCAAGGGGTACGAGCAGTACTTC. It is translated as CASTPLGKGYEQYF.

There are many counts of this clonotype. The rearrangement joins TRBV6-2 or TRBV6-3 to TRBJ1-5; D remains ambiguous. Germline assignment: CDR1 MNHEY and CDR2 SVGEGT. Trimming shortened V by 0 bases and J by 0 bases, and 15 bases separated the two germline ends. The CDR3 runs 18 residues. CDR3 sequence (DNA): TGTGCCAGCAGTTACTCGATTCCAGATTTCTATAGCAATCAGCCCCAGCATTTT. Encoded protein: CASSYSIPDFYSNQPQHF.

This clonotype was seen a few times. The chain uses TRBV5-1 and TRBJ2-7; D tentatively reads TRBD1 or TRBD2 (5 bases each). Germline loops: CDR1 SGHRS, CDR2 YFSETQ. The length of the CDR3 is 16 residues. V shed 2 bases and J shed 4 bases, with 19 bases lying between them. CDR3 nucleotides: TGCGCCAGCAGCTTATCCCCGGGACCTAACTCGTACGAGCAGTACTTC. Translation: CASSLSPGPNSYEQYF.

The J gene is TRBJ1-3, the V gene TRBV25-1; perhaps TRBD1 as D (6 bases). V was cut by 10 bases and J by 0 bases, with 16 bases left in between. CDR1 and CDR2 (germline): MGHDK, SYGVNS. The CDR3 sequence is 15 residues long. The CDR3 protein is CATAPPGDSGNTIYF. The CDR3 nucleotides read TGTGCCACCGCGCCCCCAGGGGACTCTGGAAACACCATATATTTT.

In this sample, this clonotype turned up many times. The chain carries TRBV27 and TRBJ2-1, with TRBD2 as a possible D gene (6 bases). Germline values: CDR1 MNHEY, CDR2 SMNVEV (reference sequence). Trimming shortened V by 10 bases and J by 0 bases, and 22 bases separated the two germline ends. The CDR3 consists of 17 residues. DNA of the CDR3: TGTGCCACCCACCTTGAGTCGCGGGGAAGCTCCTACAATGAGCAGTTCTTC. Its protein is CATHLESRGSSYNEQFF.